Following are 21 T cell receptor beta chains from one sample sequenced in a study of cytomegalovirus exposure and HLA in healthy donors (dated by TCRdb to the late 2010s). The method behind the library was the immunoSEQ multiplex PCR assay. The multiplex PCR relied on a mix of 60 forward primers for TCR Vbeta segments and 13 reverse primers for TCR Jbeta segments. TCRdb stores this immuneACCESS table with in-frame sequences only. Part of the clones is absent; in the studies checked, under half of the shortfall reflects unresolved V genes, and no reason is known for the rest. This sample holds over 110,000 clones; approximately 78% were observed only once. Together, the top ten hold around 5.9% of the sample. The sample consisted of PBMCs. Receptors originate from a woman in her 40s in good health and CMV-seropositive.

The chain employs TRBV11-2 and TRBJ2-2; TRBD2 agrees at 7 bases. The ends lost 3 bases at V and 0 bases at J; junction bases unmatched: 7. The CDR3 contains 17 residues. CDR1 and CDR2 (germline): SGHAT, FQNNGV. The CDR3 DNA is TGTGCCAGCAGCTTTCCTAGCGGCGCGACGAACACCGGGGAGCTGTTTTTT. Translation gives CASSFPSGATNTGELFF.

The CDR3 protein is CASRQQGYNEQFF. CDR3 sequence (DNA): TGTGCCAGCCGCCAACAGGGATACAATGAGCAGTTCTTC. This chain links TRBV25-1 with TRBJ2-1; TRBD1 is a possible D gene (6 bases). V was clipped by 8 bases and J by 4 bases, with 12 bases between them. Per the germline V gene, CDR1 is MGHDK and CDR2 is SYGVNS. This CDR3 is 13 amino acids long.

The J gene is TRBJ2-5, the V gene TRBV6-6; 10 bases line up with TRBD1. With V trimmed by 5 bases and J by 4 bases, 7 bases remained unmatched. From germline, CDR1 is MNHNY and CDR2 SVGAGI (reference sequence). CDR3 size: 15 residues. CDR3 sequence (DNA): TGTGCCAGCAGTCCGGACAGGGGGGGAGGAGAGACCCAGTACTTC. Translation gives CASSPDRGGGETQYF.

The rearrangement links TRBV11-2 to TRBJ1-2; D is possibly TRBD1 (6 bases). V lost 5 bases to trimming and J lost 0 bases, with 13 bases between them. In germline, CDR1 is SGHAT, CDR2 FQNNGV. CDR3 length equals 15 residues. CDR3 DNA: TGTGCCAGCAGCCGGGAATCAGGGGCTAACTATGGCTACACCTTC. Its protein product is CASSRESGANYGYTF.

This chain connects TRBV14 to TRBJ2-7; possibly TRBD2 for D (6 bases). Germline lookup yields CDR1 SGHDN and CDR2 FVKESK. The V end was cut by 0 bases, the J end by 7 bases, with 16 bases between. The CDR3 is made up of 15 amino acids. CDR3 sequence: CASSQDWGVPGEQYF. CDR3 sequence (DNA): TGTGCCAGCAGCCAAGATTGGGGGGTACCGGGAGAGCAGTACTTC.

The gene calls are TRBV7-9 and TRBJ2-3; D is undetermined. Germline CDR1 SEHNR, CDR2 FQNEAQ (reference sequence). V lost 5 bases to trimming and J lost 0 bases, with 15 bases between them. The CDR3 extends over 16 amino acids. The CDR3 DNA reads as TGTGCCAGCAGCCCGCTGACGGCGGCCAGCACAGATACGCAGTATTTT. As protein: CASSPLTAASTDTQYF.

This chain uses TRBV23-1 with TRBJ1-2; D is ambiguous. TRBV23-1 is annotated as an ORF whose role is uncertain. CDR3 length: 13 amino acids. V gave up 0 bases and J gave up 8 bases, with 10 bases separating them. The CDR3 coding sequence is TGCGCCAGCAGTCAATCGGGTAGGGAGGGCTACACCTTC. Translating it yields CASSQSGREGYTF.

As for this clone: Other DNA sequences in this sample translate to the same CDR3. The J gene is TRBJ2-7, the V gene TRBV5-1, with 7 bases lining up with TRBD1. Trimming removed 0 bases from V and 1 base from J; junction bases left unmatched: 1. Germline-derived CDR1 and CDR2 are SGHRS and YFSETQ. The CDR3 spans 14 residues. Here the CDR3 reads CASSLGQGSYEQYF. For the CDR3, the DNA is TGCGCCAGCAGCTTGGGACAGGGTTCCTACGAGCAGTACTTC. Variable domain in full (rest from reference TRBV5-1 and TRBJ2-7): KAGVTQTPRYLIKTRGQQVTLSCSPISGHRSVSWYQQTPGQGLQFLFEYFSETQRNKGNFPGRFSGRQFSNSRSEMNVSTLELGDSALYLCASSLGQGSYEQYFGPGTRLTVT.

The chain employs TRBV5-1 and TRBJ2-2, with a tentative D call TRBD1 (6 bases). With 3 bases removed from V and 4 bases from J, the gap between germline ends came to 10 bases. Germline CDR1 reads SGHRS; CDR2 reads YFSETQ. The CDR3 sequence is 14 residues long. This CDR3 is CASSSQGSTGELFF. The CDR3 DNA is TGCGCCAGCAGCTCACAGGGAAGCACCGGGGAGCTGTTTTTT.

The DNA of the CDR3 is TGCGCCAGCAGCCAATCTCTTGCGACAGCCCGAGGAGAAGCTTTCTTT. Translating it yields CASSQSLATARGEAFF. The genes are TRBV4-1 and TRBJ1-1, with a weak D call TRBD1 (5 bases). The CDR3 is made up of 16 amino acids. CDR1 MGHRA and CDR2 YSYEKL come from the germline V gene. Deletions cut 2 bases from V and 8 bases from J, with 21 bases between.

The gene calls are TRBV19 and TRBJ2-5; TRBD2 might be the D (7 bases). V lost 2 bases and J lost 5, with 12 bases in between. Germline lookup yields CDR1 LNHDA and CDR2 SQIVND (reference sequence). There are 14 residues in the CDR3. The CDR3 DNA sequence: TGTGCCAGTAGTATATGGGGGGGCGCGGAGACCCAGTACTTC. Protein sequence: CASSIWGGAETQYF.

The rearrangement uses TRBV11-3 and TRBJ1-2; tentative D call: TRBD1 (6 bases). Germline loops: CDR1 SGHNT, CDR2 YENEEA. The V gene lost 8 bases and the J gene lost 3 bases, with 13 bases spanning the gap. The CDR3 spans 13 residues. The CDR3, as DNA: TGTGCCAGCGGCGCGACAGGCTACTATGGCTACACCTTC. This sequence encodes CASGATGYYGYTF.

The V gene is TRBV30, the J gene TRBJ2-2; 12 nucleotides agree with TRBD2. CDR3 length equals 15 residues. Per germline, CDR1 GTSNPN and CDR2 SVGIG (reference sequence). CDR3 DNA: TGTGCTCGGACTAGCGGGACGTCTGGCACCGGGGAGCTGTTTTTT. Translation gives CARTSGTSGTGELFF.

Turning to this clone: This sample includes further DNA sequences coding for the same CDR3. Written as DNA, the CDR3 is TGTGCCACCCGGGGGGTCAACAACTACAATGAGCAGTTCTTC. This gives the protein CATRGVNNYNEQFF. This chain joins TRBV2 and TRBJ2-1; the match to TRBD2 covers 7 bases. This CDR3 is 14 amino acids long. Trimming at V came to 10 bases and at J to 3 bases, leaving 9 bases not matched to a gene. The V gene's germline CDR1 is SNHLY and CDR2 FYNNEI.

This clone has only a few counts. The CDR3 DNA is TGTGCCATCAGTGAAGGTCTGGCCGAGGGTGAGCAGTTCTTC. Translated: CAISEGLAEGEQFF. The chain couples TRBV10-3 to TRBJ2-1, with TRBD2 as a possible D gene (5 bases). Germline CDR1 is ENHRY and CDR2 is SYGVKD. The CDR3 runs 14 residues. V lost 3 bases and J 9 bases, leaving 15 bases between the germline ends.

Only a few counts were recorded for this clone. J is TRBJ2-7 and V is TRBV30; TRBD1 matches at 7 bases. This CDR3 region has 16 residues. Losses at the gene ends were 1 base for V and 2 bases for J; bases not matched to a gene: 11. The germline V gene encodes CDR1 GTSNPN and CDR2 SVGIG (reference sequence). The CDR3 DNA sequence: TGTGCCTGGAGTGGATTGGGACAGAACGAACCCTACGAGCAGTACTTC. Translation gives CAWSGLGQNEPYEQYF.

V is TRBV6-1 and J is TRBJ2-3; 9 nucleotides line up with TRBD2. CDR1 is MNHNS, CDR2 SASEGT, per germline. V trimming: 8 bases; J trimming: 4 bases; junction bases outside the gene matches: 13. The CDR3 loop spans 16 amino acids. The CDR3 DNA reads TGTGCCAGCCGTAAAGGGAGTAGCGGGAGTTCAGATACGCAGTATTTT. Amino acids: CASRKGSSGSSDTQYF.

The genes are TRBV5-8 and TRBJ2-1; D unclear. Germline V gene data show CDR1 as SGHTS and CDR2 as YDEGEE. V was clipped by 0 bases and J by 6 bases, with 7 bases between them. The CDR3 totals 13 residues. This CDR3 is CASSLELPNEQFF. CDR3 nucleotide sequence: TGTGCCAGCAGCTTGGAACTTCCCAATGAGCAGTTCTTC. Full variable domain (remainder filled in from reference TRBV5-8 and TRBJ2-1): EAGVTQSPTHLIKTRGQQATLRCSPISGHTSVYWYQQALGLGLQFLLWYDEGEERNRGNFPPRFSGRQFPNYSSELNVNALELEDSALYLCASSLELPNEQFFGPGTRLTVL.

This clone was counted only a few times. The J gene is TRBJ2-7, the V gene TRBV29-1; D is perhaps TRBD1 (6 bases). The CDR3 spans 14 residues. Germline CDR1 and CDR2: SQVTM and ANQGSEA. Between the trimmed V and J ends, which lost 6 bases and 0 bases, there was a span of 15 bases. The CDR3 loop reads CSVLTGSLSYEQYF. The CDR3 DNA follows: TGCAGCGTATTAACAGGGTCCCTCTCCTACGAGCAGTACTTC.

The genes are TRBV2 and TRBJ1-2; 8 nucleotides agree with TRBD1. The CDR3 has 13 residues. The V segment lost 4 bases and the J segment 7 bases; nucleotides outside the gene matches: 5. Per germline, CDR1 SNHLY and CDR2 FYNNEI. The CDR3 reads CASSAGQVSGYTF. CDR3 nucleotides: TGTGCCAGCAGTGCGGGACAGGTGAGTGGCTACACCTTC.

This chain connects TRBV4-1 to TRBJ2-1, with 7 positions matching TRBD2. CDR3 length equals 16 residues. Germline V lookup: CDR1 MGHRA, CDR2 YSYEKL. J gave up 5 bases and V 5 bases, and 12 bases lay outside the gene matches. The CDR3 spells CASSKMGGGTDNEQFF. In DNA form, the CDR3 reads TGCGCCAGCAGCAAAATGGGGGGAGGGACCGACAATGAGCAGTTCTTC.